This T cell receptor beta chain derives from a study of PD-1 blockade in classical Hodgkin lymphoma (dated by TCRdb to the early 2020s). Turning to the overall study: Nivolumab dosing was 3 mg/kg intravenously every 2 weeks, continuing until either disease progression or unacceptable toxicity. The study used TCR beta sequencing and CyTOF to define a peripheral blood immune signature of response to PD-1 blockade in classical Hodgkin lymphoma. Broad study findings and their caveats: Trial patients achieving complete response had baseline diversity similar to newly diagnosed patients, whereas partial responders and progressors had significantly lower diversity. Patients starting nivolumab less than 1 year after ASCT had lower diversity and were excluded from later analyses to avoid confounding by immune reconstitution. Baseline TCR diversity was reported to be lower in newly diagnosed patients than in healthy donors and to be lower still in relapsed/refractory patients. The study was restricted to a single clinical trial cohort, and the causes of repertoire differences, possibly disease activity or prior therapy, were left undefined. CD4+ but not CD8+ TCR diversity rose significantly by C4D1 (p=0.0027 vs p=0.16), most apparent in complete responders (p=0.02).

A word on this clone: The antigen this receptor binds is unknown. Base qualities are not recorded, but no much larger clone differs from it by a single base.

Including the terminal cysteine and phenylalanine, the CDR3 comprises 16 residues. Only the CDR3 portion is preserved as DNA: 48 bases, with reading frame beginning at the first base. Relative to germline, V is missing 4 bases and J is missing 3 bases, with 9 bases of the junction outside any gene match. In the germline V gene (reference sequence), CDR1 corresponds to SEHNR and CDR2 to FQNEAQ. Genomic DNA was extracted with the Qiagen DNeasy kit from unsorted PBMCs and from negatively selected CD4+ and CD8+ fractions. TCR beta CDR3 regions were subjected to amplification by immunoSEQ multiplex PCR with primers that anneal to V and J segments. Amplification bias was minimized using a synthetic immune receptor repertoire, and residual bias was removed computationally after sequencing. The study's processing was this. Repertoire diversity was quantified as the Shannon entropy index using custom Python scripts. Unsorted, CD4+ and CD8+ repertoires were analyzed separately, except in combined analyses where CD4+ and CD8+ sequences were merged in silico. A clone was considered expanded if an increase in frequency of at least 2-fold after treatment relative to C1D1 was found, and a pseudocount of 0.5 was applied to clones undetected at baseline. Clones with 0 or 1 copy at C1D1 were classified as singleton clones, and clones with 2 or more copies were classified as non-singleton clones. Clones expanded in unsorted samples were annotated as CD4+, CD8+ or unknown by matching protein sequences in sorted samples from the same patient. Wilcoxon tests on paired samples were used to test changes in diversity from C1D1 to C4D1. TCRdb re-hosts the immuneACCESS table, in-frame sequences only. Its copies lack some clones; in the studies checked, an unresolved V gene accounts for under half of them, and the cause for the rest is not known. The D gene and trimming were derived from the DNA, and the V and J assignments and clone size from that table. In this sample the table shows more than 20,000 clones, around 74% of which occur a single time. The leading ten clones occupy around 1.3% of the sample.

The sample's time point label is to be understood as: cycle 4 day 1 (C4D1), after more than five weeks of nivolumab. Every trial patient had relapsed after autologous stem cell transplantation, and cohorts A, B and C differed in prior brentuximab vedotin exposure. CD4+ T cells were purified from thawed PBMCs by magnetic negative selection with a Miltenyi CD4+ T cell isolation kit. The trial cohort included roughly 60 patients with relapsed/refractory classical Hodgkin lymphoma, and each patient had a best overall response of complete response, partial response or progressive disease. Single-agent nivolumab was administered to trial patients in the multi-cohort phase II CheckMate 205 trial. An independent review committee assessed best overall response by applying the 2007 International Working Group response criteria. PBMCs from the trial were collected at three points: immediately before nivolumab initiation (C1D1), and during therapy at cycle 2 day 1 and cycle 4 day 1. Peripheral blood was collected in 8 mL Vacutainer Cell Preparation Tubes, from which PBMCs were isolated by centrifugation and then cryopreserved. Purified CD4+ and CD8+ fractions were generated only in cases for which an additional PBMC sample was available. Magnetically labelled cells were removed on LS columns in a quadroMACS separator, and the flow-through was retained as the purified fraction.

This receptor was identified in a human donor with classical Hodgkin lymphoma. Recombination joined TRBV7-9 with TRBJ1-3; 7 of the junction bases match TRBD1. Here the sequenced sample was CD4+ T cells from blood, taken before the fourth cycle of nivolumab. The CDR3 protein is CASSSKNRGLGNTIYF. Read as DNA, the sequence is TGTGCCAGCAGCTCGAAAAACAGGGGCCTTGGAAACACCATATATTTT.